The clone carrying this TCR beta chain has at least ten counts. Its matching antigen is unknown. Germline values: CDR1 SNHLY, CDR2 FYNNEI. Trimming cost V 5 bases and J 7 bases; bases outside gene matches: 5. The CDR3 extends over 15 amino acids. Time point here: newly diagnosed GD, antithyroid drugs for less than 3 months. From PBMCs, RNA was extracted and then used to make the TCR library. This specimen belongs to a study of regulatory T cells in long-lasting Graves disease. Libraries of TCR beta came from iRepertoire HTBI primers plus Arm-PCR of CDR3 regions. Via MiXCR, TCRdb re-called the multiplex PCR reads, giving one row per CDR3 protein. The sample carries about 430,000 distinct CDR3 sequences, approximately 15% recorded once. Study-wide results and limits: Possibly, too few samples lowered accuracy.

The sample was also reused in another study, on T cells in Graves' hyperthyroidism and ophthalmopathy. Per that paper: With the HTBI primer set, the TCR CDR3 went through a first round of RT-PCR.

The sequencing used peripheral blood mononuclear cells (PBMCs), collected at new diagnosis, from a patient treated with antithyroid drugs. The clonotype was recovered from a woman aged 40 to 50 with Graves disease. The V gene is TRBV2, the J gene TRBJ2-1, with TRBD2 matching over 13 bases. The CDR3 DNA reads as TGTGCCAGCAGTCCCAGGACTAGCGGGAGTAATGAGCAGTTCTTC. It translates to CASSPRTSGSNEQFF.